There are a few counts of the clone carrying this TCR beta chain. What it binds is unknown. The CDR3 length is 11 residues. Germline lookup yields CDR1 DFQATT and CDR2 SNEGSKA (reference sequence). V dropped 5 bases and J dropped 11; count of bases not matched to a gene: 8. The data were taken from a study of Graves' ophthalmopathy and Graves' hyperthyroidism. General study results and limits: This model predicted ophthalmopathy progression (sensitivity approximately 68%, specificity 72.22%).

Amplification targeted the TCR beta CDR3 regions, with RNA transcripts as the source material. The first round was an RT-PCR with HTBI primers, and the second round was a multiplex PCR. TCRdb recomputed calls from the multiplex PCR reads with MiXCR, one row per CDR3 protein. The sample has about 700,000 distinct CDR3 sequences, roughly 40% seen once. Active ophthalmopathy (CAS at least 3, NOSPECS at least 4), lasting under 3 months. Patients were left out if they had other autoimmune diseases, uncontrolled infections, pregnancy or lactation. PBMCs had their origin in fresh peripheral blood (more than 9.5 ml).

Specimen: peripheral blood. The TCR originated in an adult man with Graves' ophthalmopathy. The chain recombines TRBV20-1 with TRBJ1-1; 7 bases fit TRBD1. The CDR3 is CSAEMTGRAFF. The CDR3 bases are TGCAGTGCTGAGATGACAGGGAGGGCTTTCTTT.